One sample yielded the 8 T cell receptor beta chains listed below, sequenced in a study of T cell responses to AZD1222 COVID-19 vaccine. TCRdb's table, derived via immunoSEQ multiplex PCR, lists solely in-frame clones and lacks some. Of about 100,000 clones in the sample, around 87% were seen once. Specimen: peripheral blood, collected on day 0 of AZD1222 vaccination. Every receptor here comes from an adult in good health.

In its sample, this clone was seen once. The rearrangement links TRBV2 to TRBJ2-7; 8 positions match TRBD2. The CDR3 is 13 residues long. V gave up 9 bases and J gave up 2 bases; unmatched junction bases: 6. Germline lookup yields CDR1 SNHLY and CDR2 FYNNEI. The DNA of the CDR3 is TGTGCCAGTGGGATAGCGGGGACCTACGAGCAGTACTTC. It codes for CASGIAGTYEQYF.

J is TRBJ2-3 and V is TRBV10-2; 9 bases align to TRBD2. The CDR3 loop spans 13 amino acids. Germline lookup yields CDR1 WSHSY and CDR2 SAAADI. The ends lost 6 bases at V and 4 bases at J; junction bases unmatched: 2. CDR3 in amino acids: CASRAGGSDTQYF. CDR3 coding DNA: TGCGCCAGCAGAGCGGGGGGCTCAGATACGCAGTATTTT.

The CDR3 DNA sequence: TGTGCCAGCAGTGAAGGCGAGGACTATGGCTACACCTTC. Its protein is CASSEGEDYGYTF. The chain links TRBV25-1 to TRBJ1-2; D ambiguous. The ends were cut back, 2 bases at V and 3 bases at J, with 7 bases in the middle. The germline gives CDR1 MGHDK, CDR2 SYGVNS. This CDR3 has 13 residues.

The V gene is TRBV2, the J gene TRBJ1-2; TRBD1 is a possible D gene (5 bases). Germline values: CDR1 SNHLY, CDR2 FYNNEI. The V and J ends lost 3 bases and 5 bases respectively, with 7 bases between them. The length of the CDR3 is 12 residues. In nucleotides, the CDR3 is TGTGCCAGCAGTGAGGGGGGTTATGGCTACACCTTC. It translates to CASSEGGYGYTF.

Concerning this clone itself: Different DNA sequences within this sample yield the same CDR3. The chain joins TRBV4-3 to TRBJ1-1; TRBD1 might be the D (5 bases). Germline CDR1 reads LGHNA; CDR2 reads YSLEER. The CDR3 is 13 residues long. V was trimmed by 4 bases and J by 1 base, leaving 7 bases between them. CDR3 nucleotide sequence: TGCGCCAGCAGCCGGGACGGGAACACTGAAGCTTTCTTT. This gives the protein CASSRDGNTEAFF.

This chain links TRBV20-1 with TRBJ1-3; D is undetermined. Trimming cost V 3 bases and J 0 bases, with 6 bases left between them. The CDR3 spans 13 residues. Germline V lookup: CDR1 DFQATT, CDR2 SNEGSKA (reference sequence). CDR3: CSASRSSGNTIYF. CDR3 in DNA: TGCAGTGCTAGTCGGAGCTCTGGAAACACCATATATTTT.

DNA for the CDR3: TGTGCCAGCAGCCAAGGACTAGCGGGGGGGTCCTACGAGCAGTACTTC. Translating gives CASSQGLAGGSYEQYF. V gene TRBV5-4 combines with J gene TRBJ2-7; TRBD2 aligns across 15 bases. The CDR3 has 16 amino acids. V lost 4 bases, J lost 1 base, and 3 bases stayed unmatched. Per the germline V gene, CDR1 is SGHNT and CDR2 is YYREEE (reference sequence).

The rearrangement links TRBV19 to TRBJ1-5, with a tentative D call TRBD1 (5 bases). Germline CDR1 LNHDA, CDR2 SQIVND (reference sequence). CDR3 length: 13 amino acids. V was pared by 10 bases and J by 2 bases, with 12 bases between. CDR3 sequence reads: CAISGTGNQPQHF. The DNA for the CDR3 is TGTGCCATCTCCGGGACTGGCAATCAGCCCCAGCATTTT.